The present T cell receptor beta chain was sequenced within a study of control samples from healthy donors and cancer patients. Measured with immunoSEQ multiplex PCR; TCRdb has only the in-frame clones, and not every one. The table records about 180,000 clones, 90% of them present only once. The origin of this receptor is a woman in her forties or fifties in good health. The specimen was blood.

The CDR3 DNA reads TGTGCCAGCAGCTTAGCAGGTGATCAGCCCCAGCATTTT. Translation: CASSLAGDQPQHF. The V gene is TRBV11-2, the J gene TRBJ1-5; D is unresolved. The V and J ends lost 1 base and 5 bases respectively, with 6 bases between them. CDR3 size: 13 residues. Germline CDR1 and CDR2: SGHAT and FQNNGV.